The rows below give T cell receptor beta chains drawn from one sample of a study of T cell repertoires in cytomegalovirus infection. MiXCR, run by TCRdb on the reads, gives a single entry per CDR3 protein. Of about 770,000 distinct CDR3 sequences listed, about 27% are singletons. These receptors have no known antigen. The sequences come from cultured CD8+ T cells from PBMCs, collected from culture after CMV antigen stimulation. The receptors come from a human donor in good health (CMV status not recorded). Some clones in this sample may be carry-over from other donors' samples. Each CDR3 is given with its conserved first and last residue. A D gene is named only where the DNA matches it firmly. Only some rows state a clone size, as once, few, many or a class for expanded clones.

J gene,clone size,D gene,V gene,CDR3 protein,CDR3 DNA
TRBJ2-1,many,TRBD2,TRBV7-9,CASSLGTSGDYNEQFF,TGTGCCAGCAGCTTAGGGACTAGCGGGGATTACAATGAGCAGTTCTTC
TRBJ1-5,few,-,TRBV19,CASSIVQIRQPQHF,TGTGCCAGTAGTATAGTCCAGATTCGTCAGCCCCAGCATTTT
TRBJ1-4,-,-,TRBV5-6,CASSLTQGGEKLFF,TGTGCCAGCAGCTTGACACAGGGCGGTGAAAAACTGTTTTTT
TRBJ2-7,-,TRBD2,TRBV27,CASSLRPMGGYEQYF,TGTGCCAGCAGTTTAAGGCCCATGGGGGGGTACGAGCAGTACTTC
TRBJ1-5,-,-,TRBV15,CATRGTTRGSYQPQHF,TGTGCCACCAGGGGTACAACGAGGGGGTCCTATCAGCCCCAGCATTTT
TRBJ2-5,-,-,TRBV5-6,CASSPGPWSETQYF,TGTGCCAGCAGCCCGGGTCCCTGGAGCGAGACCCAGTACTTC
TRBJ2-3,few,-,TRBV27,CASSPPPNRVGTDTQYF,TGTGCCAGCAGTCCTCCTCCAAACAGGGTAGGCACAGATACGCAGTATTTT
TRBJ1-5,-,-,TRBV3-1,CASSQDRGGAQPQHF,TGTGCCAGCAGCCAAGATCGGGGGGGAGCTCAGCCCCAGCATTTT
TRBJ2-6,few,-,TRBV10-3,CAISEGDTDPGANVLTF,TGTGCCATCAGTGAGGGGGACACCGATCCTGGGGCCAACGTCCTGACTTTC
TRBJ1-3,-,TRBD1,TRBV6-5,CASSYDRAGNTIYF,TGTGCCAGCAGTTACGACAGGGCTGGAAACACCATATATTTT
TRBJ2-2,-,-,TRBV7-2,CASSTNQEVSTGELFF,TGTGCCAGCAGTACGAACCAGGAGGTGTCCACCGGGGAGCTGTTTTTT
TRBJ2-1,-,-,TRBV6-6,CASRQRNNEQFF,TGTGCCAGCAGACAACGAAACAATGAGCAGTTCTTC
TRBJ1-5,-,-,TRBV7-2,CASSPWDNWDQPQHF,TGTGCCAGCAGCCCCTGGGACAATTGGGATCAGCCCCAGCATTTT
TRBJ2-3,-,TRBD1,TRBV10-3,CAISDPGTGSDTQYF,TGTGCCATCAGTGATCCCGGGACAGGTTCAGATACGCAGTATTTT
TRBJ1-5,-,-,TRBV7-9,CASSGGGQPQHF,TGTGCCAGCAGCGGGGGCGGTCAGCCCCAGCATTTT
TRBJ1-2,once,-,TRBV7-2,CGSSLRDTQPGGAYGYTF,TGTGGCAGCAGCCTCCGGGACACCCAGCCTGGGGGGGCTTATGGCTACACCTTC
TRBJ1-3,-,-,TRBV6-1,CASSLRLDSSRNTIYF,TGTGCCAGCAGCCTACGACTGGACAGCTCGAGAAACACCATATATTTT
TRBJ2-7,-,-,TRBV5-8,CATPRPDKSSYEQYF,TGTGCCACGCCTCGACCGGACAAGAGCTCCTACGAGCAGTACTTC
TRBJ2-6,few,TRBD2,TRBV28,CASYSGGVTGANVLTF,TGTGCCAGCTATTCCGGGGGGGTTACAGGGGCCAACGTCCTGACTTTC
TRBJ2-1,-,TRBD2,TRBV12-3/TRBV12-4,CASSSLPPLAGAHNEQFF,TGTGCCAGCAGTTCCCTCCCCCCACTAGCGGGGGCCCACAATGAGCAGTTCTTC
TRBJ1-5,-,TRBD1,TRBV7-9,CASSSWTGPGLVNQPQHF,TGTGCCAGCAGCAGTTGGACAGGTCCTGGGTTGGTCAATCAGCCCCAGCATTTT
TRBJ2-2,once,-,TRBV2,CAMLSNTGELFF,TGTGCCATGCTATCTAACACCGGGGAGCTGTTTTTT
TRBJ2-2,few,TRBD2,TRBV6-1,CASSLGLAPTGELFF,TGTGCCAGCAGTTTAGGACTAGCGCCCACCGGGGAGCTGTTTTTT
TRBJ2-7,-,-,TRBV29-1,CSVVSDEQYF,TGCAGCGTTGTCTCGGACGAGCAGTACTTC
TRBJ2-3,-,-,TRBV4-3,CASSQDPAPTSTDTQYF,TGCGCCAGCAGCCAAGATCCAGCTCCTACGAGCACAGATACGCAGTATTTT
TRBJ2-5,few,-,TRBV27,CASSSSGFRTQYF,TGTGCCAGCAGTTCCTCCGGGTTCCGGACCCAGTACTTC
TRBJ2-2,few,-,TRBV9,CASGQMNTGELFF,TGTGCAAGCGGGCAGATGAACACCGGGGAGCTGTTTTTT
TRBJ1-1,many,TRBD1,TRBV7-8,CASSLGAGGRPEAFF,TGTGCCAGCAGCTTAGGGGCAGGGGGTAGGCCTGAAGCTTTCTTT
TRBJ1-3,few,-,TRBV9,CASSSGTGTNTIYF,TGTGCCAGCAGCTCAGGAACAGGGACTAACACCATATATTTT
TRBJ2-3,many,-,TRBV7-8,CASSLRGGPADTQYF,TGTGCCAGCAGCCTAAGGGGGGGCCCGGCAGATACGCAGTATTTT
TRBJ2-1,-,-,TRBV7-8,CASSLGRRNNEQFF,TGTGCCAGCAGCTTAGGGCGGAGGAACAATGAGCAGTTCTTC
TRBJ2-6,few,-,TRBV7-8,CASSFVPQGAGANVLTF,TGTGCCAGCAGCTTTGTCCCCCAAGGGGCTGGGGCCAACGTCCTGACTTTC
TRBJ2-1,-,-,TRBV5-1,CASSPLDLSYNEQFF,TGCGCCAGCAGTCCACTGGATCTCTCCTACAATGAGCAGTTCTTC
TRBJ1-2,-,-,TRBV7-4,CASSSIGTYKGDPYGYTF,TGTGCCAGCAGCTCCATAGGGACGTATAAGGGGGATCCCTATGGCTACACCTTC
TRBJ2-2,many,-,TRBV15,CATSILRETGELFF,TGTGCCACCAGTATTTTGAGGGAAACCGGGGAGCTGTTTTTT
TRBJ2-2,many,-,TRBV15,CATSRDLSNTGELFF,TGTGCCACCAGCAGAGATCTGAGCAACACCGGGGAGCTGTTTTTT
TRBJ2-1,once,TRBD1,TRBV29-1,CSVEDPGTGYSSSYNEQFF,TGCAGCGTTGAAGACCCCGGGACAGGTTACTCAAGCTCCTACAATGAGCAGTTCTTC
TRBJ1-1,-,-,TRBV12-3/TRBV12-4,CASSSTEYMNTEAFF,TGTGCCAGCAGTTCGACCGAATATATGAACACTGAAGCTTTCTTT
TRBJ1-4,-,-,TRBV4-2,CASSQEVPGNEKLFF,TGTGCCAGCAGCCAAGAGGTACCGGGAAATGAAAAACTGTTTTTT
TRBJ1-1,-,-,TRBV6-4,CASSDGPDHTPPEAFF,TGTGCCAGCAGTGACGGTCCAGATCACACACCCCCCGAAGCTTTCTTT
TRBJ1-6,few,-,TRBV11-2,CASSLQGNYNSPLHF,TGTGCCAGCAGCCTACAGGGAAACTATAATTCACCCCTCCACTTT
TRBJ2-7,-,-,TRBV7-6,CASSLLGVVSYEQYF,TGTGCCAGCAGCTTACTGGGAGTAGTCTCCTACGAGCAGTACTTC
TRBJ2-3,-,-,TRBV7-9,CASSHTFGGSTDTQYF,TGTGCCAGCAGCCACACCTTCGGGGGCAGCACAGATACGCAGTATTTT
TRBJ2-1,few,TRBD2,TRBV12-5,CASGPHGGGPYNEQFF,TGTGCTAGTGGTCCCCACGGGGGAGGGCCCTACAATGAGCAGTTCTTC
TRBJ1-6,few,-,TRBV27,CASSRGYYNSPLHF,TGTGCCAGCAGCAGGGGCTACTATAATTCACCCCTCCACTTT
TRBJ2-3,-,TRBD2,TRBV9,CASSPRTSATDTQYF,TGTGCCAGCAGCCCCCGGACTAGCGCTACAGATACGCAGTATTTT
TRBJ2-1,-,-,TRBV7-6,CASLPKGGAYNEQFF,TGTGCCAGCCTTCCGAAGGGGGGGGCCTACAATGAGCAGTTCTTC
TRBJ2-2,few,-,TRBV6-1,CAAFKRGELFF,TGTGCCGCGTTTAAGAGGGGGGAGCTGTTTTTT
TRBJ2-5,-,-,TRBV7-2,CASSLESRARETQYF,TGTGCCAGCAGCTTAGAGTCGCGGGCTCGAGAGACCCAGTACTTC
TRBJ1-2,many,-,TRBV4-2,CASSQVPGDGYTF,TGTGCCAGCAGCCAAGTTCCAGGGGATGGCTACACCTTC
TRBJ1-1,few,-,TRBV6-5,CASSYSIGTEAFF,TGTGCCAGCAGTTACTCCATTGGCACTGAAGCTTTCTTT